This T cell receptor beta chain was found in a study of cytomegalovirus exposure and HLA in healthy donors. Study-wide results and caveats: Among the CMV-associated chains, a few were confirmed in vitro as specific for CMV antigens. Indistinguishable V segments such as TRBV6-2 and TRBV6-3 were excluded.

Primers for the PCR totalled 60 Vbeta and 13 Jbeta. Produced via immunoSEQ multiplex PCR; TCRdb's table is partial and in-frame only. In the table there are 150,000 to 200,000 clones, approximately 72% of which are singletons. The germline gives CDR1 LGHNA, CDR2 YSLEER. This CDR3 has 15 amino acids. Trimming shortened V by 0 bases and J by 4 bases, and 11 bases separated the two germline ends. This clone was counted many times. The antigen is undetermined. The material sequenced was PBMCs. The receptor was isolated from a middle-aged man in good health and CMV-seropositive. This rearrangement joins TRBV4-3 to TRBJ2-3; possibly TRBD1 for D (6 bases). CDR3 region: CASSQDLGASDTQYF. Here the CDR3 DNA reads TGCGCCAGCAGCCAAGATTTGGGGGCCTCAGATACGCAGTATTTT.